Reported below is one TCR beta chain. As yet, its antigen is unknown. This entry is derived from a study of T cell repertoires in cytomegalovirus infection. At the level of the study: In public TCR beta signatures, there were indications of both CMV infection and matching HLA type. Overall study findings and caveats: HLA-C-restricted CMV-specific TCR beta clonotypes prevailed in the ex vivo response.

TCRdb ran MiXCR on the reads and lists one entry per CDR3 protein. This table has about 490,000 distinct CDR3 sequences, approximately 25% appearing once. Trimming stripped 0 bases from V and 3 bases from J, with 11 bases between. Looked up from germline, CDR1 is MNHEY and CDR2 is SVGAGI. The CDR3 loop spans 15 amino acids. The specimen was PBMCs. This receptor was identified in a human donor in good health (CMV status not recorded). Some clones in this sample may be carry-over from other donors' samples. This chain uses TRBV6-5 with TRBJ1-1, with a tentative D call TRBD1 (5 bases). The DNA for the CDR3 is TGTGCCAGCAGTTACTCGGGGGTTAAGGACACTGAAGCTTTCTTT. Residues: CASSYSGVKDTEAFF.